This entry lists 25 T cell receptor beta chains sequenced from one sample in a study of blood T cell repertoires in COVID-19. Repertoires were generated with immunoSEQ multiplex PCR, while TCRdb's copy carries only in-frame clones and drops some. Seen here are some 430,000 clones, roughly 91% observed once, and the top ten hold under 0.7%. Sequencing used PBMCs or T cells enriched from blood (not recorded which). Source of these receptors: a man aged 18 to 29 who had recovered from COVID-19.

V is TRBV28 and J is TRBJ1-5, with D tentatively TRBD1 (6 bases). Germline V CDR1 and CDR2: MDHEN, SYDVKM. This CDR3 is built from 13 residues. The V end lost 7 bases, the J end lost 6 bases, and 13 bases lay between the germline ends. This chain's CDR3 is CASNPTGSQPQHF. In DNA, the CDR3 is TGTGCCAGCAACCCTACAGGGAGTCAGCCCCAGCATTTT.

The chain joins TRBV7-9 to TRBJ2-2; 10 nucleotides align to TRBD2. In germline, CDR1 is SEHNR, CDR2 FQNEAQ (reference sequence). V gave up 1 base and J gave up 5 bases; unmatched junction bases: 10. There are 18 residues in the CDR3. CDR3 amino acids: CASSLEPTLAGFTGELFF. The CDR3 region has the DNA TGTGCCAGCAGCTTAGAACCCACACTAGCGGGATTTACCGGGGAGCTGTTTTTT. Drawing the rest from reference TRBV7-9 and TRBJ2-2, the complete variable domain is DTGVSQNPRHKITKRGQNVTFRCDPISEHNRLYWYRQTLGQGPEFLTYFQNEAQLEKSRLLSDRFSAERPKGSFSTLEIQRTEQGDSAMYLCASSLEPTLAGFTGELFFGEGSRLTVL.

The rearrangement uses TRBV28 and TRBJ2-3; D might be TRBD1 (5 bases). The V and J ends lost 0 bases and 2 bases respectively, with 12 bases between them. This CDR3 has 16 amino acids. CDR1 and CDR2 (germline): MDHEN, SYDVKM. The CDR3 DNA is TGTGCCAGCAGTTTATGGGCAGGGTCCTACACAGATACGCAGTATTTT. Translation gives CASSLWAGSYTDTQYF.

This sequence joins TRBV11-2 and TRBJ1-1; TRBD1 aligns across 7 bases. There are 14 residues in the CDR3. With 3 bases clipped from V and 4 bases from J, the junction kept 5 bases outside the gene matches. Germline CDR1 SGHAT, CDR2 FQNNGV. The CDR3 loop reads CASSFDRVGTEAFF. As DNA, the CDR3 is TGTGCCAGCAGCTTCGACAGGGTGGGCACTGAAGCTTTCTTT.

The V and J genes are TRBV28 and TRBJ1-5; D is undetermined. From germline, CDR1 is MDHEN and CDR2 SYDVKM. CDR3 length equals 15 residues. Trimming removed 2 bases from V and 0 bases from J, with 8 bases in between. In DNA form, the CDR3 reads TGTGCCAGCAGTTTACCAGATTATAGCAATCAGCCCCAGCATTTT. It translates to CASSLPDYSNQPQHF.

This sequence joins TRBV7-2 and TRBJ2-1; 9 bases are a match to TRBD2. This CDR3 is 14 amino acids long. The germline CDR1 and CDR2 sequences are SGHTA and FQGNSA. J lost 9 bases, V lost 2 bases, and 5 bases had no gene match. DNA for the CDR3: TGTGCCAGCAGCTTAAGTAGCGGGAGCGTTGAGCAGTTCTTC. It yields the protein CASSLSSGSVEQFF.

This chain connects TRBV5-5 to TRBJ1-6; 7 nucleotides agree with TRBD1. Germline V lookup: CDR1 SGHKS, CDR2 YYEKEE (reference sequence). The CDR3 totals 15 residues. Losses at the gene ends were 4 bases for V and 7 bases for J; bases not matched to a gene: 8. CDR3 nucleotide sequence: TGTGCCAGCAGCCGACGGACAGGAGGCAATTCACCCCTCCACTTT. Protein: CASSRRTGGNSPLHF.

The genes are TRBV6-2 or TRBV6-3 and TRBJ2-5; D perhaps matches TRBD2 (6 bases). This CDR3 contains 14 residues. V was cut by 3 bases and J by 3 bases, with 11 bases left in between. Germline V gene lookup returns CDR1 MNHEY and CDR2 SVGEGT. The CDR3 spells CASSYRSGEETQYF. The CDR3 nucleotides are TGTGCCAGCAGTTATCGCTCGGGGGAAGAGACCCAGTACTTC.

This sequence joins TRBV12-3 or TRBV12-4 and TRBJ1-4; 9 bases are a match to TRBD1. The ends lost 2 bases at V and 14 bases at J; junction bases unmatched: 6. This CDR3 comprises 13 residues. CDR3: CASSLQQGAFLFF. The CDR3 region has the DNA TGTGCCAGCAGTTTACAACAGGGGGCCTTTCTGTTTTTT.

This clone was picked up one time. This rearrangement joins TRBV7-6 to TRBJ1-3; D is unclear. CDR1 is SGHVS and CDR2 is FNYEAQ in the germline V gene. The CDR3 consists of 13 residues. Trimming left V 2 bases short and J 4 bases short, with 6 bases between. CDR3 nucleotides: TGTGCCAGCAGCTTATTGACAGGAAACACCATATATTTT. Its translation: CASSLLTGNTIYF.

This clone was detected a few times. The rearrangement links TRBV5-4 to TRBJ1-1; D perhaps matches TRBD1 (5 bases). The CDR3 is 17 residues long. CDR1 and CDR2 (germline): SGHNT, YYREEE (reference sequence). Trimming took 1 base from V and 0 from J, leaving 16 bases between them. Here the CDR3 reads CASSLIRDSLMNTEAFF. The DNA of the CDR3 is TGTGCCAGCAGCTTGATCCGGGACTCCCTCATGAACACTGAAGCTTTCTTT.

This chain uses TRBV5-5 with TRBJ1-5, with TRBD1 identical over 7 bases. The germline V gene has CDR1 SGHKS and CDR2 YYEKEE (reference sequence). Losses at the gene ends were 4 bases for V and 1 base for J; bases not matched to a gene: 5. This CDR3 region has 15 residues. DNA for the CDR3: TGTGCCAGCAGCCGGACGGACAGGAGCAATCAGCCCCAGCATTTT. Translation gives CASSRTDRSNQPQHF.

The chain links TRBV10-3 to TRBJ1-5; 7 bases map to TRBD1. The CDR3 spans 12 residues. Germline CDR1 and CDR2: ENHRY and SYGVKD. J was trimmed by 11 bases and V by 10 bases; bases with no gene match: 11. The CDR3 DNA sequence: TGTGCCAACTCCCCGGACAGGCGGGCCCAGCATTTT. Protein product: CANSPDRRAQHF.

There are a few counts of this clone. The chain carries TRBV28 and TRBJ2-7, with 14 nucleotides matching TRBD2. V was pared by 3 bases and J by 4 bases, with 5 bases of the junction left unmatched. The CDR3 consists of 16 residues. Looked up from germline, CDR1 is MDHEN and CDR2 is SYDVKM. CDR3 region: CASSFLGLAGAYEQYF. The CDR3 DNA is TGTGCCAGCAGTTTCCTGGGACTAGCGGGAGCTTACGAGCAGTACTTC.

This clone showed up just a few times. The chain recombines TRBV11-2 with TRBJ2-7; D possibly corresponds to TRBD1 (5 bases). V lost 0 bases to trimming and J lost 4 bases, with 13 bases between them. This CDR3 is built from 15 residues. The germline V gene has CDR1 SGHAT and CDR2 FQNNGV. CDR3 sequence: CASSLDWRQKYEQYF. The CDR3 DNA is TGTGCCAGCAGCTTAGATTGGCGACAGAAATACGAGCAGTACTTC.

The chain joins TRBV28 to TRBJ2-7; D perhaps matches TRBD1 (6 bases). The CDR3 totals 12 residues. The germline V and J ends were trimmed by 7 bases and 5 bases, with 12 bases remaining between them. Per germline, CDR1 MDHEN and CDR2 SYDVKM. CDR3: CASNQRQDEQYF. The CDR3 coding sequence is TGTGCCAGCAACCAGAGACAGGACGAGCAGTACTTC.

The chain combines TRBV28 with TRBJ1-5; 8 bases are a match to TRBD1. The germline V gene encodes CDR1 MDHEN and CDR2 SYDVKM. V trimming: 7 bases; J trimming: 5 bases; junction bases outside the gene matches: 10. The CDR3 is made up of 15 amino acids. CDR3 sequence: CASTTGQGRYQPQHF. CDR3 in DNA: TGTGCCAGCACTACAGGACAGGGCCGTTATCAGCCCCAGCATTTT.

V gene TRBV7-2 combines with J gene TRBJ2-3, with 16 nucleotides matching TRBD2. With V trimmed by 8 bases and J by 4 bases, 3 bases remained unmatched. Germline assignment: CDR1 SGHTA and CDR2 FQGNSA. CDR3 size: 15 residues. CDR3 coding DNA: TGTGCCAGCGGGGGACTAGCGGGGGGGCCAGATACGCAGTATTTT. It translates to CASGGLAGGPDTQYF.

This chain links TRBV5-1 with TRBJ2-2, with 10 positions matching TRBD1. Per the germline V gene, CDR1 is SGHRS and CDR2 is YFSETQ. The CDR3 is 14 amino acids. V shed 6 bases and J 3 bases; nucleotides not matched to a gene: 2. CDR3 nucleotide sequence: TGCGCCAGCACGGGACAGGGGTACACCGGGGAGCTGTTTTTT. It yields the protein CASTGQGYTGELFF.

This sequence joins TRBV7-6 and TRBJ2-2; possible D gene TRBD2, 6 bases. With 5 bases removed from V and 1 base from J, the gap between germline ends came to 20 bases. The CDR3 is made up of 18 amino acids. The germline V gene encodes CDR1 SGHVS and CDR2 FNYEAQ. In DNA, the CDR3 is TGTGCCAGCAGCAAACGTGTTTGGGGGGAGGTGAACACCGGGGAGCTGTTTTTT. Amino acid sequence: CASSKRVWGEVNTGELFF. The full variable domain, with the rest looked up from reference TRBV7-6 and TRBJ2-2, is GAGVSQSPRYKVTKRGQDVALRCDPISGHVSLYWYRQALGQGPEFLTYFNYEAQQDKSGLPNDRFSAERPEGSISTLTIQRTEQRDSAMYRCASSKRVWGEVNTGELFFGEGSRLTVL.

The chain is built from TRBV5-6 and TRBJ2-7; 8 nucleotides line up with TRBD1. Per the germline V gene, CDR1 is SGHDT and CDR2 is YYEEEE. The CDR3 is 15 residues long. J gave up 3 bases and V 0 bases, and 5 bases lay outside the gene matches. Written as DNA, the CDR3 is TGTGCCAGCAGCTTGGGGACAGGGTTGTTCTACGAGCAGTACTTC. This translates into CASSLGTGLFYEQYF.

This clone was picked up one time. CDR3 coding DNA: TGTGCCAGCAGTTTATCGATGGGGCCAGGGAAGAGGGAAGCTTTCTTT. Protein: CASSLSMGPGKREAFF. The rearrangement uses TRBV27 and TRBJ1-1, with D possibly TRBD1 on 5 matching bases. Between the trimmed V and J ends, which lost 0 bases and 8 bases, there was a span of 19 bases. Germline V gives CDR1 MNHEY, CDR2 SMNVEV (reference sequence). CDR3 length: 16 amino acids.

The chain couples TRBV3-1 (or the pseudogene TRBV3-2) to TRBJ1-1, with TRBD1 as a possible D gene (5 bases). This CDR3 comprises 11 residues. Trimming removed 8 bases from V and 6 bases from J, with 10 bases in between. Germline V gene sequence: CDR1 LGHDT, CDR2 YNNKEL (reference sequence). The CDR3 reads CASGRGPEAFF. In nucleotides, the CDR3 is TGTGCCAGCGGGAGGGGTCCTGAAGCTTTCTTT.

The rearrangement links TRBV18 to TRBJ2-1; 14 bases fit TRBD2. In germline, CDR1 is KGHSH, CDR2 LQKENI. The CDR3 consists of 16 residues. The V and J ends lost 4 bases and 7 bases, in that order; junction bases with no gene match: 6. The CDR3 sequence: CASSRGLAGASNEQFF. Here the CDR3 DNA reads TGTGCCAGCTCACGGGGACTAGCGGGAGCATCTAATGAGCAGTTCTTC.

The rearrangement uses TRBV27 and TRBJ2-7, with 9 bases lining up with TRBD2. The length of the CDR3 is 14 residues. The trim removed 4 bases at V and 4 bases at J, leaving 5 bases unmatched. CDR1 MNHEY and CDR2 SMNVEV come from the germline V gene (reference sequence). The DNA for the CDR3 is TGTGCCAGCAGTTCAGGTAGCGGGAGTTACGAGCAGTACTTC. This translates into CASSSGSGSYEQYF.